This TCR beta chain comes out of a study of blood T cell repertoires in COVID-19. Looking at the study overall: In each case, the material was cDNA or gDNA derived from T cells, B-cell-depleted T cells, or PBMCs.

Trimming pared 7 bases from V and 10 bases from J, leaving 16 bases between. CDR1 and CDR2 from the germline V gene are LNHDA and SQIVND (reference sequence). CDR3 length: 12 residues. Per the authors' pipeline: Researchers report that nucleated cell counts were estimated from reference gene primer amplification. The table came from immunoSEQ multiplex PCR; TCRdb's copy has only in-frame clones and leaves some out. The V and J calls and clone size come from that table; D and trimming were worked out from the DNA. The sample includes hundreds of thousands of clones, about 91% of them seen just once. What was sequenced was peripheral blood. The V gene is TRBV19, the J gene TRBJ1-1; D might be TRBD1 (6 bases). The sequence was obtained from a woman aged 25 to 39 with COVID-19, enrolled during active disease. CDR3 nucleotides: TGTGCCAGTAACAGGGCCTCAGGCGCAGCTTTCTTT. Protein: CASNRASGAAFF. Full variable domain (outside the CDR3, taken from reference TRBV19 and TRBJ1-1): DGGITQSPKYLFRKEGQNVTLSCEQNLNHDAMYWYRQDPGQGLRLIYYSQIVNDFQKGDIAEGYSVSREKKESFPLTVTSAQKNPTAFYLCASNRASGAAFFGQGTRLTVV.